This T cell receptor beta chain was recorded in a study of shared clonotypes between healthy human individuals. Study information: With ages of 18 to 49, the donors were a couple of women and a few men. The plates for each donor numbered three CD4 naive, three CD4 memory, two CD8 naive and one CD8 memory.

Authors' data handling: ImmunoSEQ sequences covered only the junction and lacked quality scores; filtering therefore differed. Assay: immunoSEQ multiplex PCR; the TCRdb copy retains only in-frame clones and omits some. D and trimming come from the DNA, and the V and J calls and clone size come from that table. The data show about 2.1 million clones, just under 95% seen once. Regarding this clone: Its target is unknown.

CD45RO negativity and positive selection for CCR7 defined naive CD8 cells, a population that excluded terminally differentiated effector memory CD45RA+ cells. Losses at the gene ends were 4 bases for V and 5 bases for J; bases not matched to a gene: 23. CDR1 and CDR2 from the germline V gene are SNHLY and FYNNEI. The CDR3 covers 19 residues. Study observations and caveats: Few donors limited the genetic and exposure-history diversity represented.

The sample taken for sequencing was naive CD8+ T cells from PBMCs. The TCR sequence derives from a man in his late teens or twenties in good health. Some clones in this sample may be carry-over from other donors' samples. V gene TRBV2 combines with J gene TRBJ2-7; 7 bases map to TRBD1. CDR3 sequence (DNA): TGTGCCAGCAGTGGGCCATTACTCTCTATGGACCAGGGGGTGAACGAGCAGTACTTC. It is translated as CASSGPLLSMDQGVNEQYF.